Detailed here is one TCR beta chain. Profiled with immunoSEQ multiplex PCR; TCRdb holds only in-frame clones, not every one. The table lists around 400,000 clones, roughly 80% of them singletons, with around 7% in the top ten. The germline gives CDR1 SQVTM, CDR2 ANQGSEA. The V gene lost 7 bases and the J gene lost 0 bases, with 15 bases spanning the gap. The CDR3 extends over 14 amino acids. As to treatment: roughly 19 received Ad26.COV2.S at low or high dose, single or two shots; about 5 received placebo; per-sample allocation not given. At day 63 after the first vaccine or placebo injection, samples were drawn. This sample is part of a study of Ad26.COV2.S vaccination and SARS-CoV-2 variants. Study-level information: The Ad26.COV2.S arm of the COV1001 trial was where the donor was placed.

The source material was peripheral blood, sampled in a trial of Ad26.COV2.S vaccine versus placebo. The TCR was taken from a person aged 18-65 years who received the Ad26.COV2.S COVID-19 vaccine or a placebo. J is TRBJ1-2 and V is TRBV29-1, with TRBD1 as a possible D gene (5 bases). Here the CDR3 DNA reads TGCAGCGCCGCCCTGGGGCAGTCTAACTATGGCTACACCTTC. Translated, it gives CSAALGQSNYGYTF.